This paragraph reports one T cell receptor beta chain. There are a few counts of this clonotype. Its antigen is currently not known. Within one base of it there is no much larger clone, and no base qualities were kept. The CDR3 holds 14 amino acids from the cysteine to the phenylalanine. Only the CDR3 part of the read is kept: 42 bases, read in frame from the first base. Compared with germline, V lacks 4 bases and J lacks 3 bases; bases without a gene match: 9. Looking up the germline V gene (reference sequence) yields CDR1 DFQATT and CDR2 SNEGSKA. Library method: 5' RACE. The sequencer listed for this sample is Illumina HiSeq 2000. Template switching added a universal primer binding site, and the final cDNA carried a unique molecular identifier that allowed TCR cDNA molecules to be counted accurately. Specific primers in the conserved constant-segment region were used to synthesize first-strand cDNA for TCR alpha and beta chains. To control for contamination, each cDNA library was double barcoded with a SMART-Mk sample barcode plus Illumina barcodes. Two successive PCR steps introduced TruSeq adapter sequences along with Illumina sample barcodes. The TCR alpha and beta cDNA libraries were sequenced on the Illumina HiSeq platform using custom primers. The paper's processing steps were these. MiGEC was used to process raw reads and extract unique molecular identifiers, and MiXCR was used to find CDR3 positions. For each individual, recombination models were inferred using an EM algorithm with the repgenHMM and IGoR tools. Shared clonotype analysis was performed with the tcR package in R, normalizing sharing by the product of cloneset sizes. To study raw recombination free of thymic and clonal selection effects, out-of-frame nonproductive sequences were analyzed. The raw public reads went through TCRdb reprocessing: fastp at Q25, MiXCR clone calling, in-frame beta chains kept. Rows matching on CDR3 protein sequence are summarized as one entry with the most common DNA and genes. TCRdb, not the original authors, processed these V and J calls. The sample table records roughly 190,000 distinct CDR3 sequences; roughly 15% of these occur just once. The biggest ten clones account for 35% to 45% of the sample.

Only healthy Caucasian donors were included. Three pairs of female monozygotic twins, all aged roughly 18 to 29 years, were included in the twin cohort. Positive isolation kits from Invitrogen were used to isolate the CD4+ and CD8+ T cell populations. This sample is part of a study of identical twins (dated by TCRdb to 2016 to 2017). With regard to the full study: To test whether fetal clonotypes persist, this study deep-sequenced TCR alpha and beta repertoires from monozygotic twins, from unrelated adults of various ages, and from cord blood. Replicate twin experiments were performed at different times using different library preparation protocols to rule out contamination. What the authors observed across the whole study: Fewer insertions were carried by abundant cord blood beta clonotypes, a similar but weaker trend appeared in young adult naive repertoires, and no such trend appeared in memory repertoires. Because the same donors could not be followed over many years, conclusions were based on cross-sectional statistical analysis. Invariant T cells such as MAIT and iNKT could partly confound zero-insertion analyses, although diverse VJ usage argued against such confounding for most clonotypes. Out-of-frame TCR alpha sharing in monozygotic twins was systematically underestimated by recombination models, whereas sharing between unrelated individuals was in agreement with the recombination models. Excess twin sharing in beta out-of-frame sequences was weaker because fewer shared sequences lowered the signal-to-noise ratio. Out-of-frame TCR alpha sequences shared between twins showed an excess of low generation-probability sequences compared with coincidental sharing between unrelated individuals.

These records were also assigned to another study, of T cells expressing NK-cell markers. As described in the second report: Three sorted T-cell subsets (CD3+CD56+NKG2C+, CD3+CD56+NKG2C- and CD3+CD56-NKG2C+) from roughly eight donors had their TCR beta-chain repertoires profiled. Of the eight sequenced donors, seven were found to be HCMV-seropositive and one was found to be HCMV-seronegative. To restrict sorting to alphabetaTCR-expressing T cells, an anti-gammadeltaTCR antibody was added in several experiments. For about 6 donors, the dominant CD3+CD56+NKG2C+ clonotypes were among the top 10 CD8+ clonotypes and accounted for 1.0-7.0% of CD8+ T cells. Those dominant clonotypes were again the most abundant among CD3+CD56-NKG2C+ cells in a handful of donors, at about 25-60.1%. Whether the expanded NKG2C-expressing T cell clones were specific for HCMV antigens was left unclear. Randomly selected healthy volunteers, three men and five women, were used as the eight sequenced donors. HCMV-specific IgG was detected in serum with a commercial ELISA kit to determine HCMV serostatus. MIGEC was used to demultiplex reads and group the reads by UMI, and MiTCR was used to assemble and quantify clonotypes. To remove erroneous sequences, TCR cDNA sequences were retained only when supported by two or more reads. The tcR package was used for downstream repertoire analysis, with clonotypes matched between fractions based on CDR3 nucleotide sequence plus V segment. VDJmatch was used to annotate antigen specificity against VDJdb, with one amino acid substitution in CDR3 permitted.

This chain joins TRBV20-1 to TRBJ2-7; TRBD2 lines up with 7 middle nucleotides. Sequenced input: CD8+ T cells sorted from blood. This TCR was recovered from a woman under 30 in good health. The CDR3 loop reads CSATNTAGIYEQYF. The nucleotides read TGCAGTGCTACAAACACAGCGGGGATCTACGAGCAGTACTTC.